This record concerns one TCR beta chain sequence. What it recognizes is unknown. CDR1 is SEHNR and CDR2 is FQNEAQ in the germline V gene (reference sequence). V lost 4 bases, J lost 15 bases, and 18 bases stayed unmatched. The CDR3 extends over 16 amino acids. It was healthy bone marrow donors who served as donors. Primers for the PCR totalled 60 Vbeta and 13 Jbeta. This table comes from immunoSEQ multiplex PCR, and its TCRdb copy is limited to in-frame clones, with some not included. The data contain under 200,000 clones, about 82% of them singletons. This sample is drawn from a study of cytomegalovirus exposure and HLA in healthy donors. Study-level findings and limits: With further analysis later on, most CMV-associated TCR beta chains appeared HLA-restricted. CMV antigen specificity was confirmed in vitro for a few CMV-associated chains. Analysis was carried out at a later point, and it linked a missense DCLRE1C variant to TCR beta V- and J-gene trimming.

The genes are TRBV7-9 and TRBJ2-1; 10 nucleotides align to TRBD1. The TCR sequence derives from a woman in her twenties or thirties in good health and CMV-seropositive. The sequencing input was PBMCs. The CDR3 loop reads CASSSAKSRDRGVRFF. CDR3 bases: TGTGCCAGCAGCTCCGCAAAGTCCCGGGACAGGGGCGTCAGGTTCTTC.